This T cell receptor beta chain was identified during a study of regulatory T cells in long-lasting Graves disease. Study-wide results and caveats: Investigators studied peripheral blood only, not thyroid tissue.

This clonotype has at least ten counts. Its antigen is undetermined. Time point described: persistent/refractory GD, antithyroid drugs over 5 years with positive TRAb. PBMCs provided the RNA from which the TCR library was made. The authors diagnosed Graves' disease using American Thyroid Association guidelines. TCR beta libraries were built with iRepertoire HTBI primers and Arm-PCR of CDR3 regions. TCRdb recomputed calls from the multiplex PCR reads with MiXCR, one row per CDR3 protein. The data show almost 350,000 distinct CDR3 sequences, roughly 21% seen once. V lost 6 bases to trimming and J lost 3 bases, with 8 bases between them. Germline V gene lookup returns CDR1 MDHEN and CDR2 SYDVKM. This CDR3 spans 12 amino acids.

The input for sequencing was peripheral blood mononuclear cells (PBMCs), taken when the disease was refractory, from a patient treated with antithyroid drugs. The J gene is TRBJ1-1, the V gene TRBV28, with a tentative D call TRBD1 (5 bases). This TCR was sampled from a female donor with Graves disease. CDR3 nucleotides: TGTGCCAGCAGGACAGTTTACACTGAAGCTTTCTTT. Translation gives CASRTVYTEAFF.